This TCR beta chain was identified during a study of shared clonotypes between healthy human individuals. Method: immunoSEQ multiplex PCR; TCRdb's copy keeps in-frame clones and lacks some. Seen here are 1.6 million or so clones, around 97% observed once, and the top ten hold over 1%. Germline V gene lookup returns CDR1 SEHNR and CDR2 FQNEAQ (reference sequence). CDR3 length: 17 residues. The V and J ends lost 4 bases and 4 bases, in that order; junction bases with no gene match: 15. Those who donated were healthy HIV-negative adults, with no recent acute infections or vaccinations reported. The chain employs TRBV7-9 and TRBJ2-7, with TRBD2 matching 8 bases. The sequenced sample was naive CD4+ T cells sorted from blood. As for subset: CD45RA+ positively selected. The sequence derives from a man under 40 in good health. Here the CDR3 DNA reads TGTGCCAGCAGCTCTATCCCCCTGAGCGGGAGATTGTACGAGCAGTACTTC. Translated: CASSSIPLSGRLYEQYF.